The clone carrying this T cell receptor (beta chain) showed up many times. iRepertoire HTBI primers and Arm-PCR of CDR3 regions built TCR beta libraries. Each CDR3 protein is one row after TCRdb ran MiXCR on the multiplex PCR reads. The sample carries about 470,000 distinct CDR3 sequences, around 14% recorded once. These data originate in a study of regulatory T cells in long-lasting Graves disease. Time point meaning: newly diagnosed GD, antithyroid drugs for less than 3 months. Generation of the TCR library employed RNA extracted from PBMCs. Germline CDR1 and CDR2: SGHTA and FQGNSA. The CDR3 is 14 residues long. Germline trimming cut 3 bases from V and 5 bases from J; bases unmatched to any gene: 5. These sequences were also reported in another study, on T cells in Graves' hyperthyroidism and ophthalmopathy. Per that paper: Diagnostic assessment was based on clinical symptoms, serum thyroxine and TRAb, thyroid ultrasound and orbital computed tomography. The model foresaw ophthalmopathy a median approximately 6.1 months prior to onset.

The chain couples TRBV7-2 to TRBJ2-5; 8 bases match TRBD2. This clonotype was obtained from a woman under 40 with Graves disease. This specimen consisted of peripheral blood mononuclear cells (PBMCs), obtained at new diagnosis, from a patient treated with antithyroid drugs. CDR3 in amino acids: CASSLGGRRETQYF. The DNA for the CDR3 is TGTGCCAGCAGCTTGGGCGGGAGGAGGGAGACCCAGTACTTC.